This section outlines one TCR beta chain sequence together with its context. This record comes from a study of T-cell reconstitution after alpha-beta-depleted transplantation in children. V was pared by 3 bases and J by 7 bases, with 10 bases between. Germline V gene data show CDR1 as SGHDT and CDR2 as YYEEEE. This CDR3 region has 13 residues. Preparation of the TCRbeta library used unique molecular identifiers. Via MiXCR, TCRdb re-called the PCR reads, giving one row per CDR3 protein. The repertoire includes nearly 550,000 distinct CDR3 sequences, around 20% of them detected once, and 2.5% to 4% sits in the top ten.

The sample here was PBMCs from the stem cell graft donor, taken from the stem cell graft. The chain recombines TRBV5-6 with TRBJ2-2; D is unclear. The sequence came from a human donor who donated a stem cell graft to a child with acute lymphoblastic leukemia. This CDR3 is CASSSVGIGELFF. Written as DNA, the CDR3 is TGTGCCAGCAGCTCGGTTGGCATCGGGGAGCTGTTTTTT.